This TCR beta chain is drawn from a study of Ad26.COV2.S vaccination and SARS-CoV-2 variants. Overall study context: By the intramuscular route, Ad26.COV2.S was given once, or twice 56 days apart.

The study's findings and limits: Ad26.COV2.S recipients had broader spike-specific TCRs (P = 0.0014). Participants given vaccine showed non-spike TCR breadth similar to that of placebo recipients.

CDR3 size: 15 residues. Per the germline V gene, CDR1 is SGDLS and CDR2 is YYNGEE. With 0 bases removed from V and 1 base from J, the gap between germline ends came to 10 bases. Turning to this clone: Its antigen is currently unknown.

Described treatment: roughly 18 received Ad26.COV2.S at low or high dose, single or two shots; 5 received placebo; per-sample allocation not given. Collection of samples fell on day 63 after the first vaccine or placebo injection. Produced via immunoSEQ multiplex PCR; TCRdb's table is partial and in-frame only. The sample shows 410,000 or so clones, roughly 90% of them seen only once. Sequenced here: peripheral blood, sampled in a trial of Ad26.COV2.S vaccine versus placebo. The receptor was isolated from a person between 18 and 65 years old who received the Ad26.COV2.S COVID-19 vaccine or a placebo. J is TRBJ1-1 and V is TRBV9, with no clear D. The CDR3 region is CASSVADIRNTEAFF. In nucleotides, the CDR3 is TGTGCCAGCAGCGTAGCAGACATTAGGAACACTGAAGCTTTCTTT.